This T cell receptor (beta chain) was sequenced during a study of response to subunit inactivated influenza vaccine. Each CDR3 protein gets one entry after TCRdb re-called the RT-PCR reads with MiXCR. The sample includes some 520,000 distinct CDR3 sequences, 16% of them seen just once. Study-wide findings and caveats: Each seasonal influenza vaccination, the authors suggested, recruits few new T cells.

This clonotype was observed at least ten times. Its antigen is still unknown. Germline V gene lookup returns CDR1 ENHRY and CDR2 SYGVKD. The CDR3 loop spans 15 amino acids. V dropped 6 bases and J dropped 4; count of bases not matched to a gene: 9. The TCR originated in a man aged 50-75 years who received an inactivated influenza vaccine. The sequencing used CD4+ T cells sorted from PBMCs, collected 23 to 25 months after vaccination. The gene calls are TRBV10-3 and TRBJ1-3; 7 bases map to TRBD1. The CDR3 nucleotides read TGTGCCATCAGCCCACAGGGGAGTACCGGAAACACCATATATTTT. It translates to CAISPQGSTGNTIYF.